This record looks at one TCR beta chain sequence and its context. The sample originates from a study of cytomegalovirus exposure and HLA in healthy donors. This CDR3 contains 13 residues. Trimming took off 5 bases at V and 8 bases at J, with 15 bases between the two ends. The germline V gene has CDR1 SGHTA and CDR2 FQGNSA. Researchers ran the PCR with 60 Vbeta and 13 Jbeta primers. The method was immunoSEQ multiplex PCR; TCRdb's version includes in-frame clones alone and lacks a portion of them. The sample records some 120,000 clones, 65% to 85% being singletons. Sequenced sample: PBMCs. The chain recombines TRBV7-2 with TRBJ1-1, with a possible D match to TRBD1 (6 bases). The receptor's source is a middle-aged woman in good health and CMV-seropositive. The CDR3 loop reads CASSPTRDNEAFF. For the CDR3, the DNA is TGTGCCAGCAGCCCAACCAGGGACAACGAAGCTTTCTTT.